This entry concerns a single T cell receptor (beta chain). The data derive from a study of blood T cell repertoires in COVID-19. Germline V gene sequence: CDR1 SQVTM, CDR2 ANQGSEA. This CDR3 is built from 13 residues. Trimming at V came to 5 bases and at J to 3 bases, leaving 3 bases not matched to a gene. Sequencing was performed with immunoSEQ multiplex PCR; in TCRdb, only in-frame clones are kept and a portion is missing. The profile shows about 140,000 clones, roughly 79% of them singletons. Cohort 3 recovered donors had two negative PCRs, clearance, or symptom resolution. The J gene is TRBJ2-2, the V gene TRBV29-1; 7 bases agree with TRBD1. Sequenced material: PBMCs or T cells enriched from blood (not recorded which). The source of this sequence is a woman aged 45-60 years who had recovered from COVID-19. DNA of the CDR3: TGCAGCGTTAAGGGGGCGTACACCGGGGAGCTGTTTTTT. Protein: CSVKGAYTGELFF.